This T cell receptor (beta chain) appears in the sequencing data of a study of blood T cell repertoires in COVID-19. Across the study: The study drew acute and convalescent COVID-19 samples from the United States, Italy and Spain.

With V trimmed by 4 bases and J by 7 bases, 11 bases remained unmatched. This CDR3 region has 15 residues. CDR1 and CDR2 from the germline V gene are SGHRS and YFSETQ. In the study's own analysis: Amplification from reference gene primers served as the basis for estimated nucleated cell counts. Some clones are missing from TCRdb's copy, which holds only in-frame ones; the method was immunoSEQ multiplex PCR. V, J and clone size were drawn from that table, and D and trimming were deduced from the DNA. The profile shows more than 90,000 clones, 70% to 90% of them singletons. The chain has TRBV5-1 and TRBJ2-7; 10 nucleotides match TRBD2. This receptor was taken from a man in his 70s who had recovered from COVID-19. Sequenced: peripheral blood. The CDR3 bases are TGCGCCAGCAGCCGAGGACTAGCGGAACAAAGGGAGCAGTACTTC. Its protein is CASSRGLAEQREQYF.